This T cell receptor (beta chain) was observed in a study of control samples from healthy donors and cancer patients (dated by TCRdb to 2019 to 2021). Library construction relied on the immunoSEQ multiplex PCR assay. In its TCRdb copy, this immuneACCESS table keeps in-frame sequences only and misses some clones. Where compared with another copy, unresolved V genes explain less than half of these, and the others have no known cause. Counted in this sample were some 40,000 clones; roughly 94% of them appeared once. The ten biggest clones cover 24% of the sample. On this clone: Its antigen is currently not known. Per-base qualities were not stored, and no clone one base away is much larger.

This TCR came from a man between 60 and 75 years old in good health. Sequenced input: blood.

In nucleotide form, the sequence is TGTGCCAGCAGTTTTTTACGGGAGGGAGCCTACGAGCAGTACTTC. Its product reads: CASSFLREGAYEQYF. The V and J segments used are TRBV27 and TRBJ2-7; 8 bases in the junction line up with TRBD2. As encoded in the germline V gene (reference sequence), CDR1 is MNHEY while CDR2 is SMNVEV. From cysteine to phenylalanine, the CDR3 is 15 amino acids long. Only CDR3 DNA remains: 45 bases, in frame from the first base. Clipping removes 3 bases from V and 2 bases from J, with 6 as the unmatched junction base count.